Presented here are 10 T cell receptor beta chains from one specimen sequenced in a study of cytomegalovirus exposure and HLA in healthy donors. The PCR contained 60 Vbeta and 13 Jbeta primers. Data came from immunoSEQ multiplex PCR; TCRdb stores just in-frame clones and leaves some out. Of fewer than 140,000 clones in the sample, about 75% are singletons; the top ten hold 2.5% to 3%. Sequenced input: PBMCs. The receptors come from a male donor in good health and CMV-seropositive.

The rearrangement joins TRBV7-9 to TRBJ2-7, with 8 bases lining up with TRBD1. The CDR3 sequence is 14 residues long. Germline CDR1 reads SEHNR; CDR2 reads FQNEAQ (reference sequence). Trimming removed 6 bases from V and 4 bases from J; junction bases left unmatched: 8. CDR3 DNA sequence: TGTGCCAGCAGTCCAGGGGGCTTGAGGTACGAGCAGTACTTC. The encoded protein is CASSPGGLRYEQYF. The entire variable domain, with the rest obtained from reference TRBV7-9 and TRBJ2-7, is as follows: DTGVSQNPRHKITKRGQNVTFRCDPISEHNRLYWYRQTLGQGPEFLTYFQNEAQLEKSRLLSDRFSAERPKGSFSTLEIQRTEQGDSAMYLCASSPGGLRYEQYFGPGTRLTVT.

V is TRBV28 and J is TRBJ2-5; TRBD2 matches 7 bases. V was pared by 5 bases and J by 1 base, with 10 bases of the junction left unmatched. The CDR3 sequence is 16 residues long. In germline, CDR1 is MDHEN, CDR2 SYDVKM. CDR3 coding DNA: TGTGCCAGCAGTCCCCTTGGGGCGGGAGTCCAAGAGACCCAGTACTTC. It specifies CASSPLGAGVQETQYF.

This chain connects TRBV6-5 to TRBJ1-3, with D uncertain. The CDR3 sequence is 15 residues long. V was clipped by 2 bases and J by 3 bases, with 11 bases between them. The V gene's germline CDR1 is MNHEY and CDR2 SVGAGI. The CDR3 nucleotides are TGTGCCAGCAGTTACAGGAGCCTCGGTGGAAACACCATATATTTT. This translates into CASSYRSLGGNTIYF.

The V call is TRBV30, the J call TRBJ2-2; tentatively, D is TRBD1 (7 bases). The germline V gene encodes CDR1 GTSNPN and CDR2 SVGIG (reference sequence). The CDR3 runs 13 residues. V lost 4 bases and J lost 7, with 13 bases in between. CDR3 sequence reads: CAWKWQGGGELFF. DNA of the CDR3: TGTGCCTGGAAATGGCAGGGGGGCGGGGAGCTGTTTTTT.

The rearrangement uses TRBV28 and TRBJ2-7; 7 bases are shared with TRBD1. The CDR3 length is 15 residues. V lost 3 bases to trimming and J lost 3 bases; unmatched junction nucleotides: 8. CDR1 and CDR2 (germline): MDHEN, SYDVKM. CDR3 region: CASSLREGAYYEQYF. Written as DNA, the CDR3 is TGTGCCAGCAGTTTGCGTGAGGGGGCCTACTACGAGCAGTACTTC.

The chain carries TRBV27 and TRBJ2-7, with TRBD2 matching 13 bases. The CDR3 runs to 17 residues. CDR1 and CDR2 from the germline V gene are MNHEY and SMNVEV (reference sequence). Trimming at V came to 6 bases and at J to 2 bases, leaving 10 bases not matched to a gene. The DNA of the CDR3 is TGTGCCAGCAGAACCTGGACTAGCGGGAGATTTACCTACGAGCAGTACTTC. It specifies CASRTWTSGRFTYEQYF.

The chain couples TRBV6-6 to TRBJ1-4, with TRBD1 matching 11 bases. The CDR3 has 15 amino acids. V gave up 6 bases and J gave up 5 bases; unmatched junction bases: 5. Germline loops: CDR1 MNHNY, CDR2 SVGAGI (reference sequence). The CDR3 nucleotides are TGTGCCAGCAGACTACGGACAGGGGGCAATGAAAAACTGTTTTTT. Encoded protein: CASRLRTGGNEKLFF.

The genes are TRBV10-3 and TRBJ2-3, with 7 bases that match TRBD1. After removal of 8 bases from V and 2 bases from J, the junction contained 4 bases not matched to a gene. Per the germline V gene, CDR1 is ENHRY and CDR2 is SYGVKD. The CDR3 runs to 13 residues. The CDR3: CAIGGQITDTQYF. The CDR3 bases are TGTGCCATCGGGGGACAGATCACAGATACGCAGTATTTT.

About this clone itself: One end of the junction is discordant with germline, which a read error may explain. This chain uses TRBV28 with TRBJ1-1; the D is unclear. Germline V gives CDR1 MDHEN, CDR2 SYDVKM. The CDR3 has 12 residues. CDR3 region: CASCFRSTEAFF. CDR3 DNA: TGTGCCAGCTGTTTCCGCAGCACTGAAGCTTTCTTT.

This chain uses TRBV14 with TRBJ1-1; D might be TRBD1 (5 bases). The CDR3 runs to 15 residues. CDR1 is SGHDN and CDR2 is FVKESK in the germline V gene. The germline V and J ends were trimmed by 4 bases and 2 bases, with 14 bases remaining between them. The CDR3 here is CASSPRQFLNTEAFF. The CDR3 DNA follows: TGTGCCAGCAGCCCCAGACAGTTCCTAAACACTGAAGCTTTCTTT.